The rows below give T cell receptor beta chains drawn from one sample of a study of T cells after yellow fever vaccination. TCRdb re-analysed the 5' RACE reads in MiXCR, keeping a single row per CDR3 protein. Counted here are about 260,000 distinct CDR3 sequences, over 10% occurring once; the ten biggest clones make up around 0.49%. The specimen was CD4+ T cells sorted from PBMCs, collected 45 days after the yellow fever booster vaccination. All receptors derive from a young man who received the YFV17D yellow fever vaccine. CDR3s include the opening cysteine and the closing phenylalanine or tryptophan. The D gene is left open where the match is weak. Some rows have no size entry. The others give once, few or many, or a class for an expanded clone.

few	NA	TRBV18	TRBJ2-2	TGTGCCAGCTCACCAGAAGTCGGGGAGCTGTTTTTT	CASSPEVGELFF
NA	TRBD1	TRBV7-2	TRBJ2-2	TGTGCCAGCAGCTTAGTAACAGGGGGGTCCGGGGAGCTGTTTTTT	CASSLVTGGSGELFF
few	NA	TRBV29-1	TRBJ1-2	TGCAGCGTTGCCCCCTCTAACTATGGCTACACCTTC	CSVAPSNYGYTF
NA	TRBD2	TRBV20-1	TRBJ2-7	TGCAGTGCCATAGCGGGAGTAGACTACGAGCAGTACTTC	CSAIAGVDYEQYF
NA	TRBD2	TRBV7-2	TRBJ2-1	TGTGCCAGCAGCCTTTCCGGACTAGCAATCTATGAGCAGTTCTTC	CASSLSGLAIYEQFF
few	NA	TRBV7-2	TRBJ2-7	TGTGCCAGCAGCTTAGCCCCGGGATCCAGATACGAGCAGTACTTC	CASSLAPGSRYEQYF
many	NA	TRBV20-1	TRBJ2-5	TGCAGTGCTAGAGAGCCCGGGGTTGAGACCCAGTACTTC	CSAREPGVETQYF
NA	TRBD2	TRBV7-2	TRBJ2-1	TGTGCCAGCGGATGGAGGGAGGGCCCCTACAATGAGCAGTTCTTC	CASGWREGPYNEQFF
many	NA	TRBV20-1	TRBJ2-3	TGCAGTGCCTTGGGGCGAGGGCCCACAGATACGCAGTATTTT	CSALGRGPTDTQYF
few	TRBD1	TRBV5-5	TRBJ1-5	TGTGCCAGCAGCAAGGGACAGATCAGTAATGGTCAGCCCCAGCATTTT	CASSKGQISNGQPQHF
few	NA	TRBV2	TRBJ2-2	TGTGCCAGCGTTAAGGACTCAAACACCGGGGAGCTGTTTTTT	CASVKDSNTGELFF
NA	NA	TRBV5-1	TRBJ2-1	TGCGCCAGCAGCTTTGATCATGAGCAGTTCTTC	CASSFDHEQFF
NA	NA	TRBV5-5	TRBJ2-1	TGTGCCAGCAGCCCCGCCGGGCTGGGTTCCTACAATGAGCAGTTCTTC	CASSPAGLGSYNEQFF
NA	NA	TRBV28	TRBJ2-2	TGTGCCAGCACGGATCATGGACAGAACACCGGGGAGCTGTTTTTT	CASTDHGQNTGELFF
NA	NA	TRBV20-1	TRBJ2-4	TGCAGTGCTCCTCCGGTGGGGGGACAAAACATTCAGTACTTC	CSAPPVGGQNIQYF
NA	NA	TRBV7-9	TRBJ2-3	TGTGCCAGCAGCCTAACAGGGGCGTCGGGAGGAGATACGCAGTATTTT	CASSLTGASGGDTQYF
few	NA	TRBV20-1	TRBJ1-2	TGCAGTGCTGTCGGAAACTATGGCTACACCTTC	CSAVGNYGYTF
NA	NA	TRBV7-3	TRBJ2-3	TGTGCCAGCAGCTCCAACCTAAGTACGCAGTATTTT	CASSSNLSTQYF
NA	TRBD2	TRBV18	TRBJ2-7	TGTGCCAGCTCACCATCGACTAGCGGGTACGAGCAGTACTTC	CASSPSTSGYEQYF
NA	TRBD1	TRBV29-1	TRBJ2-5	TGCAGCGGAACAGGGGGGTCAGAGACCCAGTACTTC	CSGTGGSETQYF
few	TRBD2	TRBV6-1	TRBJ2-1	TGTGCCAGCAGTCAAGCGGGAGGAGAGCAGTTCTTC	CASSQAGGEQFF
many	NA	TRBV29-1	TRBJ1-2	TGCAGCGTTGAAGGTGTTCAAGGGGGAACACGCTACACCTTC	CSVEGVQGGTRYTF
few	NA	TRBV5-1	TRBJ2-7	TGCGCCAGCAGCTTGGTACCTTCGCCGAGGGGGTCCTACGAGCAGTACTTC	CASSLVPSPRGSYEQYF
many	NA	TRBV24-1	TRBJ2-2	TGTGCCACCCAGGACGGCCGCCGGGGGACCGGGGAGCTGTTTTTT	CATQDGRRGTGELFF
NA	NA	TRBV11-2	TRBJ2-7	TGTGCCAGCAGCCTAGTTGCACTATACGAGCAGTACTTC	CASSLVALYEQYF
few	NA	TRBV10-3	TRBJ2-7	TGTGCCATCAGCGATCAGGGGCCACTAGACGAGCAGTACTTC	CAISDQGPLDEQYF
NA	TRBD2	TRBV6-2/TRBV6-3	TRBJ2-1	TGTGCCAGCAGTTACGGGGCTAGCGGGAGGGCGGGTGAGCAGTTCTTC	CASSYGASGRAGEQFF
NA	TRBD2	TRBV5-1	TRBJ2-5	TGCGCCAGCAGCTTCAGTGGGACTAGCGAATTAGAGACCCAGTACTTC	CASSFSGTSELETQYF
few	NA	TRBV20-1	TRBJ2-3	TGCAGTGCTAGAGTGTTAGGAGGCACAGATACGCAGTATTTT	CSARVLGGTDTQYF
few	NA	TRBV5-1	TRBJ2-2	TGCGCCAGCAGCTTGGCGGGGGCGAAAAACACCGGGGAGCTGTTTTTT	CASSLAGAKNTGELFF
NA	NA	TRBV5-1	TRBJ2-5	TGCGCCAGCAGTAAGGCGGGACAAGAGACCCAGTACTTC	CASSKAGQETQYF
few	TRBD1	TRBV5-1	TRBJ2-7	TGCGCCAGCAGCTTGGCTCCGGGACAGCCCGAGCAGTACTTC	CASSLAPGQPEQYF
NA	NA	TRBV5-4	TRBJ1-1	TGTGCCAGCAGCTTGGGCGTCATGGGATACACTGAAGCTTTCTTT	CASSLGVMGYTEAFF
few	NA	TRBV4-3	TRBJ2-2	TGCGCCAGCAGCCAACTCACTCTAGCGGCCCAGGGGGGCGGGGAGCTGTTTTTT	CASSQLTLAAQGGGELFF
NA	NA	TRBV28	TRBJ1-2	TGTGCCAGCAGCCAGGGAGGGAGATATGGCTACACCTTC	CASSQGGRYGYTF
NA	NA	TRBV3-1	TRBJ2-2	TGTGCCAGCAGCCAGATGACAGGGAACACCGGGGAGCTGTTTTTT	CASSQMTGNTGELFF
few	NA	TRBV7-8	TRBJ2-1	TGTGCCAGCAGCTCGGCGAAGGGGGGAAACTACAATGAGCAGTTCTTC	CASSSAKGGNYNEQFF
few	NA	TRBV29-1	TRBJ2-2	TGCAGCGTCAGCTGGGGCACCGGGGAGCTGTTTTTT	CSVSWGTGELFF
many	NA	TRBV4-3	TRBJ1-4	TGCGCCAGCAGCCAAGCAAGGGGAACTAATGAAAAACTGTTTTTT	CASSQARGTNEKLFF
few	NA	TRBV7-2	TRBJ2-5	TGTGCCAGCAGCTTAGGATCGGCAGGGCAAGAGACCCAGTACTTC	CASSLGSAGQETQYF
few	NA	TRBV7-2	TRBJ2-3	TGTGCCAGCACCCCCGGTAGCACAGATACGCAGTATTTT	CASTPGSTDTQYF
NA	NA	TRBV7-9	TRBJ1-1	TGTGCCAGCAGCTTAGGTCCGGGGGGCTGGTTGGCTGAAGCTTTCTTT	CASSLGPGGWLAEAFF
NA	NA	TRBV12-3/TRBV12-4	TRBJ2-2	TGTGCCAGCAGTACCCCGAGGACTATCGTGGACACCGGGGAGCTGTTTTTT	CASSTPRTIVDTGELFF